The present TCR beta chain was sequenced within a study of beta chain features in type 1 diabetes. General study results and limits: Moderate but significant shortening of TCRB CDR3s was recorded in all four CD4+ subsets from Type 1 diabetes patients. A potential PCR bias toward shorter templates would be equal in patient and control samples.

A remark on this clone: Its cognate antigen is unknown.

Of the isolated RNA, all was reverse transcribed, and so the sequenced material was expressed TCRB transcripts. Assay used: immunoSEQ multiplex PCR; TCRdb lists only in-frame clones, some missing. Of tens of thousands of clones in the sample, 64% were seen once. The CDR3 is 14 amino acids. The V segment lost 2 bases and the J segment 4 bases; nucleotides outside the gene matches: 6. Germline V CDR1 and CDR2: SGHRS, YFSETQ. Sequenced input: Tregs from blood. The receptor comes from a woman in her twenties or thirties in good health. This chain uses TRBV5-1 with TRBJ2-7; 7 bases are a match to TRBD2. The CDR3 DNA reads TGCGCCAGCAGCTTATTAGGAGCGGGGTACGAGCAGTACTTC. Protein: CASSLLGAGYEQYF.